This TCR beta chain comes out of a study of molecular identifiers for immune sequencing clone quantification. Looking at the study overall: In replicates, RNA from 20,000 or 100,000 naive CD8 cells was split five ways, four sequenced. Findings and caveats of the study: Sizes of clones that are highly expanded could be underestimated (if identical TCR molecules share a barcode). Under 1% of molecules in naive cells, but over 97% of effector molecules, belonged to clones above 20 RNA copies.

The V gene lost 5 bases and the J gene lost 0 bases, with 8 bases spanning the gap. There are 15 residues in the CDR3. CDR1 is MNHEY and CDR2 is SVGEGT in the germline V gene. TCRdb redid the calling of the PCR reads with MiXCR, one entry per CDR3 protein. Of 70,000 to 90,000 distinct CDR3 sequences in the sample, 21% were seen once. Naive CD8 T cells were sorted as CD8+CD4-CCR7+CD45RA+. At least ten counts were recorded for this clonotype. The antigen remains undetermined. This sequence originates from a human donor in good health. Some libraries in this study had Jurkat cell RNA spiked in. This rearrangement joins TRBV6-2 or TRBV6-3 to TRBJ2-6; D unresolved. Sequenced material: naive CD8+ T cells from blood, with Jurkat cell RNA spiked in. Subset given: FACS-sorted CD8+CD4-CCR7+CD45RA+ naive T cells. The CDR3, as DNA: TGTGCCAGCAGTGATCCAGACTCTGGGGCCAACGTCCTGACTTTC. This codes for CASSDPDSGANVLTF.